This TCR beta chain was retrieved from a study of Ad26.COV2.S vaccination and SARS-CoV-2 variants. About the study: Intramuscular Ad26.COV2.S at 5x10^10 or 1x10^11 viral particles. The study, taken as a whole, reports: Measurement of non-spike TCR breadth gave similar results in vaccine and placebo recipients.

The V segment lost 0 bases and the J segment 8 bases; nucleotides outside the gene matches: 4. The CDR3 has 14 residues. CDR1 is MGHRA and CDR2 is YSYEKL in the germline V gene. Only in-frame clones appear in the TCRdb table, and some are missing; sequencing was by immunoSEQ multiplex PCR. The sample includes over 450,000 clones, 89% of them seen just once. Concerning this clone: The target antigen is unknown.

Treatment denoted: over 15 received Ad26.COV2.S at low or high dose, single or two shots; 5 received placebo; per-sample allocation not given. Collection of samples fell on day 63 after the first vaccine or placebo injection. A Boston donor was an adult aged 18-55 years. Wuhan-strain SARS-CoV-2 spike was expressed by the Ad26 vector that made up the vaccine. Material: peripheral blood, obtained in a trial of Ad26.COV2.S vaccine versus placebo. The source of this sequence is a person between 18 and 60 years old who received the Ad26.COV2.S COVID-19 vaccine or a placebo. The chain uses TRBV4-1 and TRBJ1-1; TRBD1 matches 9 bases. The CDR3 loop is CASSQETGGAEAFF. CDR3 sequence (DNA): TGCGCCAGCAGCCAAGAAACAGGGGGCGCCGAAGCTTTCTTT.